Given below is one T cell receptor beta chain in context. Its antigen remains unidentified. These data come from a study of cytomegalovirus exposure and HLA in healthy donors (dated by TCRdb to 2016 to 2017). General notes on the study: According to an earlier analysis of several hundred of the donors, some 180 million T cells yielded 117 million unique TCR beta sequences and about 300 Gb of sequence data. An early release covering approximately 600 HLA-typed donors comprised approximately 300 gigabases of sequencing data and roughly 85 million unique TCR sequences. The genetic ancestry cluster associated with self-reported Caucasian donors included over 80% of the roughly 380 genotyped donors. The study aimed to test whether cataloging public T cell receptors could reveal signatures of past pathogen exposure. The T cell repertoires of 666 subjects were profiled by immunosequencing and related to cytomegalovirus serostatus. In addition to the first cohort of around 670 subjects, a separate validation cohort of 130 or so different subjects was used. To predict cytomegalovirus infection status, the study brought together high-throughput TCR immunosequencing, statistical association of individual TCRs with disease status, and machine learning. In a later analysis, previously published TCR beta repertoires from 550 to 750 donors were re-analyzed and high-resolution HLA genotyping was added so that TCR occurrence patterns could be studied. Rather than drawing on any new phenotypic data, the later analysis identified candidate immune exposures from TCR beta sequences and the way those sequences occurred across donors. In an earlier analysis of 587 of the donors, high-throughput TCR beta sequencing was used to judge whether each TCR beta V gene segment behaved as functional or pseudogenic. Alongside the repertoire data, information on donor age, sex, ethnicity and CMV serostatus was compiled. Genome-wide SNP genotypes for about three fifths of the 666 donors were used in a later genetic analysis, which treated that subset as a discovery cohort. All discovery cohort repertoires had been generated on a single sequencing platform. HLA typing included class I and class II loci at four-digit resolution. The number of typed donors differed by locus: about 620-630 for A, B, C, DRB1 and DQB1; 522 for DQA1; fewer than 610 for DPA1; and 400 to 480 for DPB1. Roughly five DR-DQ haplotypes were handled as single units for association and clustering because linkage in the cohort was strong. Among several hundred genotyped donors of the cohort, an average of around 250,000 unique TCR beta nucleotide sequences was sequenced per donor, of which about 19% were non-productive. What the work shows at the level of the full study, not this receptor alone: For the cohort, immune exposure information was limited to CMV serostatus. Because some donors lacked HLA typing at each locus, the association tests relied only on the typed subset. In a later analysis, most CMV-associated TCR beta chains were found to appear HLA-restricted, with HLA associations seemingly driven largely by CMV exposure. In an earlier analysis of approximately 590 of the donors, most TCR beta V segments were observed in productive rearrangements about 90% or about 30% of the time, broadly matching IMGT annotations. A group of highly shared sequence variants was considered likely to be a technical artifact of the sequencing pipeline. Over 15 rarely observed V segments, including chromosome 9 orphons, were excluded from the earlier analysis of approximately 600 of the donors because counts were too low. Only TCR beta chains were sequenced in this cohort, and the absence of alpha or paired-chain data limited detectable features. In a later analysis, HLA-associated TCR beta chains were found to be more clonally expanded and to have lower generation probabilities than equally common non-associated chains. The study listed 150 to 200 TCR beta chains as associated with cytomegalovirus. The authors suggested that the approach could potentially be generalized to other disease states and immunological phenotypes. Some IMGT-functional V segments, including TRBV6-2 and TRBV6-3, could not be told apart with the 87-base-pair reads, so those segments were excluded. Roughly uniform sequencing depth across donors was assumed in presence/absence analyses, although this assumption may not hold. A later genetic analysis reported fewer N-insertions in productive TCRs among donors in an Asian-associated ancestry cluster than the roughly 700-donor mean. In a later analysis, TCR association rates were found to vary across HLA loci, with the most associated TCRs seen for DRB1 alleles and the fewest for HLA-C alleles. In both the original and validation cohorts, the classifier was reported to diagnose cytomegalovirus status with high specificity and sensitivity. V-gene and J-gene trimming of TCR beta chains was associated with a missense DCLRE1C variant in a later genetic analysis, and the association was replicated in an independent cohort. When HLA alleles, especially DR and DQ, strongly co-occurred, TCR associations were difficult to assign to individual alleles. A later analysis reported that several top co-occurrence clusters appeared linked to parvovirus B19, influenza, CMV and Epstein-Barr virus. While some public TCRs were present in many individuals, most TCR sequences turned up only very rarely across donors. Correlated functional status among segregating V segments might be attributable to linkage disequilibrium, but an unknown experimental factor could not be ruled out. A few of the identified cytomegalovirus-associated TCR beta chains were confirmed in vitro to be specific for cytomegalovirus antigens. A further reported finding was that TCR beta sequences accurately predicted the HLA-A and HLA-B alleles for most subjects in the first cohort. At a false discovery rate of 0.05, a later analysis linked 15,000 to 20,000 TCR beta sequences to specific HLA alleles.

The cohort was made up of approximately 670 healthy bone marrow donors. At the time of sampling, all cohort members were nominally healthy, though unrecorded immune exposures were likely present. The donor tested CMV seropositive and was one of the 289 seropositive cohort members. Every donor gave a peripheral blood sample, and the peripheral blood mononuclear cells from that sample were used for TCR beta sequencing. Genomic DNA was extracted from the blood cell samples with the Qiagen DNeasy Blood Extraction Kit. The CDR3 covers 11 residues, taking in both the cysteine and the phenylalanine. Left in the record is the CDR3 DNA by itself, 33 bases read in frame from the first base. The germline V gene sets CDR1 to SQVTM and CDR2 to ANQGSEA. The junction shows trimming of 3 bases on V and 5 bases on J, plus 6 bases between the germline ends. The library was built by means of the immunoSEQ multiplex PCR assay. For the multiplex PCR, a mixture combining 60 forward primers for TCR Vbeta segments and 13 reverse primers for TCR Jbeta segments was used. The CDR3 region of rearranged TCR beta genes was amplified from genomic DNA with a multiplex PCR assay. On the Illumina HiSeq System, the amplified TCR beta libraries were sequenced as 87-base-pair reads. For the original study's pipeline: A later analysis counted around 72 million unique TCR beta chains across the 600 to 850 repertoires, and around 9.9 million of these chains were shared by at least two donors. A nearest-neighbor algorithm error-corrected the raw reads and collapsed the reads into unique sequences, merging closely related sequences to remove PCR and sequencing errors. V, D and J gene segments were assigned by aligning CDR3 sequences to IMGT reference sequences. For a sequence to be retained, a match of at least six nucleotides to both a V gene segment and a J gene segment was required. A rearrangement counted as productive if the CDR3 had no stop codons and remained in frame with V and J, and every other rearrangement counted as non-productive. Following IMGT convention, CDR3 was defined as the stretch from the second conserved V-encoded cysteine to the conserved J-encoded phenylalanine. The earlier analysis of fewer than 750 of the donors excluded sequences that lacked an unambiguous match to a single V gene segment. An earlier analysis of almost 600 of the donors classified V segments as functional when productive rearrangements were above 56.7% and as segregating when the standard deviation between donors was above 5%. A statistical classification framework was built for diagnosing cytomegalovirus status from the catalog of TCR beta chain sequences. A later analysis assigned V and J genes by comparing TCR nucleotide sequences with IMGT/GENE-DB human TR gene sequences. A later analysis assigned CDR3 sequences and most-parsimonious VDJ recombination scenarios with the TCRdist pipeline. In a later analysis, every TCR beta chain was defined by the combination of its CDR3 amino acid sequence and its V-gene family, and reads without a unique V-gene family were dropped. A later analysis removed over 500 highly shared, low-generation-probability nucleotide sequences to deal with suspected cross-contamination and a sequencing artifact. In a later analysis, a clonal expansion index for each public chain was calculated from normalized within-repertoire ranks of inferred template counts. In a later analysis, generation probabilities were computed using a VDJ recombination model fitted to out-of-frame rearrangements, and the results were checked against IGoR. In a later analysis, hypergeometric tests were used to score TCR-TCR, TCR-HLA and TCR-CMV co-occurrence, with a repertoire-size bias correction applied to TCR pairs. In a later analysis, false discovery rates were estimated by permuting HLA or CMV assignments 20 times. A later analysis grouped co-occurring TCRs with DBSCAN, adding TCRdist sequence similarity when clustering within HLA-allele-positive subsets. Repertoires with fewer than 30,000 or more than 120,000 public chains were left out of co-occurrence clustering, as were about 5 repertoires with anomalous nucleotide sharing. Imported from immuneACCESS, the table was reduced by TCRdb to in-frame sequences with V and J called. These copies leave out some clones; in studies compared against another copy, an unresolved V gene accounts for under half, and the cause of the remainder is not known. V and J calls and clone size are given by that table; D and trimming were obtained from the DNA. The sample's records list about 120,000 clones. The ten most abundant clones make up roughly 6.6% of the sample.

Sequencing was carried out using PBMCs. The receptor's source is a man between 35 and 55 years old in good health and CMV-seropositive. The chain links TRBV29-1 with TRBJ2-3, with TRBD2 as a weak D call on 6 bases. The sequenced DNA is TGCAGCGTTGATAGCGGAGATACGCAGTATTTT. This sequence encodes CSVDSGDTQYF.